This entry features one T cell receptor beta chain sequence. This entry is derived from a study of blood T cell repertoires in COVID-19. Germline V gene data show CDR1 as LNHNV and CDR2 as YYDKDF (reference sequence). The CDR3 is 18 residues long. V dropped 5 bases and J dropped 0 bases, with 22 bases sitting between them. Repertoires were generated with immunoSEQ multiplex PCR, while TCRdb's copy carries only in-frame clones and drops some. The sample carries about 48,000 clones, 65% to 85% recorded once. The source is a man between 65 and 85 years old with acute or convalescent COVID-19. Sequencing used peripheral blood. The genes are TRBV15 and TRBJ1-1; the D gene is possibly TRBD1 (6 bases). The CDR3 DNA follows: TGTGCCACCAGCCCCGGGACACCTCGGGTAGGGGTGAACACTGAAGCTTTCTTT. Its translation is CATSPGTPRVGVNTEAFF.